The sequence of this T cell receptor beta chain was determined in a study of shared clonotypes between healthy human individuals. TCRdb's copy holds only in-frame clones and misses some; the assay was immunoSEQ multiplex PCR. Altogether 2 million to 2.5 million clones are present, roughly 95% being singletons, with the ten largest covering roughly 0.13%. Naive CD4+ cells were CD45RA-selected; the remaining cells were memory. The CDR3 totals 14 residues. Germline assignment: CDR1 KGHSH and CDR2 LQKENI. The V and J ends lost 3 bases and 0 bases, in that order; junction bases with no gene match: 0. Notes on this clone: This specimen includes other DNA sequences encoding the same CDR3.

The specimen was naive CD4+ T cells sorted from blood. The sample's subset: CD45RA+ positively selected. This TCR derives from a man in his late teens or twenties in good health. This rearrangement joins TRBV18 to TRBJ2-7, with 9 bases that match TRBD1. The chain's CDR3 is CASSPTGGSYEQYF. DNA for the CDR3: TGTGCCAGCTCACCGACAGGGGGCTCCTACGAGCAGTACTTC.